This T cell receptor (beta chain) was captured by sequencing in a study of T-cell reconstitution after alpha-beta-depleted transplantation in children. This clonotype occurred a few times. CDR3 length equals 14 residues. Germline loops: CDR1 SGHVS, CDR2 FQNEAQ. The trim removed 7 bases at V and 5 bases at J, leaving 9 bases unmatched. Preparation of the TCRbeta library involved a method that used unique molecular identifiers. Using its own MiXCR run on the PCR reads, TCRdb lists one record per CDR3 protein. The sample contains about 500,000 distinct CDR3 sequences, 32% of which appear only once. This sequence joins TRBV7-8 and TRBJ2-5; 8 bases align to TRBD2. This clonotype originated in a human donor who donated a stem cell graft to a child with aplastic anemia. The sample in question was PBMCs from the stem cell graft donor, obtained from the stem cell graft. This chain's CDR3 is CASTRDTGGETQYF. CDR3 DNA sequence: TGTGCCAGCACTCGGGATACGGGAGGGGAGACCCAGTACTTC.